This TCR beta chain was documented in a study of blood T cell repertoires in COVID-19. Libraries were prepared by immunoSEQ multiplex PCR; TCRdb keeps only in-frame clonotypes and omits some of them. This sample has 130,000 or so clones, with more than 80% found just once. Germline lookup yields CDR1 KGHDR and CDR2 SFDVKD. The CDR3 loop spans 13 amino acids. Trimming left V 2 bases short and J 3 bases short, with 6 bases between. Sequencing was carried out using peripheral blood. The chain uses TRBV24-1 and TRBJ2-5, with no clear D. This TCR was recovered from an older woman with acute or convalescent COVID-19. This chain's CDR3 is CATSDSPKETQYF. The CDR3 region has the DNA TGTGCCACCAGTGATTCCCCCAAAGAGACCCAGTACTTC.